The rows below give T cell receptor beta chains drawn from one sample of a study of response to subunit inactivated influenza vaccine. TCRdb re-called the RT-PCR reads through MiXCR, storing one row per CDR3 protein. The sample has about 570,000 distinct CDR3 sequences; about 10% are singletons. Sequenced here: PBMCs from blood, sampled on the day of vaccination. The receptors were sampled from a man in his fifties who received an inactivated influenza vaccine. Both conserved end residues are part of each CDR3. D genes are given only for firm matches. Rows may omit the clone size; those that give it use once, few, many or a size class.

clone size,D gene,V gene,J gene,CDR3 DNA,CDR3 protein
many,NA,TRBV5-1,TRBJ2-3,TGCGCCAGCAGCTTGGCCTCGGGTACAGATACGCAGTATTTT,CASSLASGTDTQYF
NA,NA,TRBV6-2/TRBV6-3,TRBJ2-3,TGTGCCAGCAGAGCCTATGGACAGCTTAGCACAGATACGCAGTATTTT,CASRAYGQLSTDTQYF
few,TRBD2,TRBV3-1,TRBJ2-7,TGTGCCAGCAGCCTCACCGGGACTAGCGGGAGCAGGGAGCAGTACTTC,CASSLTGTSGSREQYF
NA,TRBD2,TRBV7-2,TRBJ2-7,TGTGCCAGCAGCTTAGTTTATCTAGCGGGAGCCCCCTACGAGCAGTACTTC,CASSLVYLAGAPYEQYF
NA,TRBD2,TRBV20-1,TRBJ2-7,TGCAGTGCTAGAGATCGGGTACTAGCGGGAGACGAGCAGTACTTC,CSARDRVLAGDEQYF
NA,TRBD2,TRBV29-1,TRBJ2-3,TGCAGCGTACTACTAGCGGGGCAACGGGTGCCGTATTTT,CSVLLAGQRVPYF
NA,TRBD2,TRBV5-6,TRBJ2-4,TGTGCCAGCAGCTCTCCGTTCGGACTAGCGGGGGGGACCAAAAACATTCAGTACTTC,CASSSPFGLAGGTKNIQYF
NA,NA,TRBV6-1,TRBJ1-1,TGTGCCAGCAGGCAGGGACGGACCAGGGCCACTGAAGCTTTCTTT,CASRQGRTRATEAFF
many,TRBD2,TRBV28,TRBJ2-1,TGTGCCAGCGGATCTAGCGGGAGGGCTTGGGAGCAGTTCTTC,CASGSSGRAWEQFF
NA,TRBD2,TRBV7-9,TRBJ2-5,TGTGCCAGCAGTCCCGGACTAGCGGCTTACCAAGAGACCCAGTACTTC,CASSPGLAAYQETQYF
few,NA,TRBV5-1,TRBJ2-1,TGCGCCAGCAGCTTGGAGCTTGGGGGTTTGAGGAATGAGCAGTTCTTC,CASSLELGGLRNEQFF
NA,NA,TRBV29-1,TRBJ1-1,TGCAGCGTTGGGGCGCACAGGAGTTTCTTATTGGCCGCTGAAGCTTTCTTT,CSVGAHRSFLLAAEAFF
many,NA,TRBV20-1,TRBJ2-1,TGCAGTGCTAGAGGGCCACGCGGGGACGGGCAGTTCTTC,CSARGPRGDGQFF
NA,TRBD1,TRBV20-1,TRBJ2-5,TGCAGTGTTAGAGACCCGCGGACAGGTCAAGAGACCCAGTACTTC,CSVRDPRTGQETQYF
many,NA,TRBV15,TRBJ2-1,TGTGCCACCAGCAGAGCCGGCAACTCCTACAATGAGCAGTTCTTC,CATSRAGNSYNEQFF
few,NA,TRBV12-3/TRBV12-4,TRBJ2-3,TGTGCCAGCAGCCCTATCGATTTAGCAGATACGCAGTATTTT,CASSPIDLADTQYF
few,NA,TRBV9,TRBJ2-2,TGTGCCAGCAGCGTAGAAGGGGATCTCGGGGAGCTGTTTTTT,CASSVEGDLGELFF
few,NA,TRBV10-3,TRBJ2-3,TGTGCCATCAGTGAGTCTAACAGCTACACAGATACGCAGTATTTT,CAISESNSYTDTQYF
NA,NA,TRBV5-1,TRBJ1-4,TGCGCCAGCAGGACAACTGCAACTAATGAAAAACTGTTTTTT,CASRTTATNEKLFF
NA,TRBD1,TRBV7-2,TRBJ1-6,TGTGCCACCAGCTTATGGTGGGACAGGGATTCACCCCTCCACTTT,CATSLWWDRDSPLHF
NA,TRBD1,TRBV5-1,TRBJ2-7,TGCGCCAGCAGCGATAGGGTCAGGGGGCCCCACGGCTACGAGCAGTACTTC,CASSDRVRGPHGYEQYF
NA,NA,TRBV4-3,TRBJ2-5,TGCGCCAGCAGCCAGCTTGGACTATTAGAGACCCAGTACTTC,CASSQLGLLETQYF
NA,TRBD2,TRBV12-3/TRBV12-4,TRBJ2-7,TGTGCCAGCAGTTTAACACCTAGCGGGGACGAGCAGTACTTC,CASSLTPSGDEQYF
NA,TRBD1,TRBV20-1,TRBJ2-7,TGCAGTGCCGCAACCGGGACAGCGACCTACGAGCAGTACTTC,CSAATGTATYEQYF